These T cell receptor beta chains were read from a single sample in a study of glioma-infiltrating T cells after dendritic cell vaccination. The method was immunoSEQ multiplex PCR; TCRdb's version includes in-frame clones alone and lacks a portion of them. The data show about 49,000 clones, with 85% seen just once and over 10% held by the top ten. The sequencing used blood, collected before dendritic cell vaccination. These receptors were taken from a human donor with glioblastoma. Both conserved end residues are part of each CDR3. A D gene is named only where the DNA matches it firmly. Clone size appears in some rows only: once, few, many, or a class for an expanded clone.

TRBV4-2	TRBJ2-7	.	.	CASSRGQLETYEQYF	TGTGCCAGCAGCCGCGGACAGCTCGAAACCTACGAGCAGTACTTC
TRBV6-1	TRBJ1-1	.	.	CASSETVKAFF	TGTGCCAGCAGTGAGACAGTCAAAGCTTTCTTT
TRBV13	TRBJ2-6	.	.	CASSLHSSGANVLTF	TGTGCCAGCAGCTTACATAGCTCTGGGGCCAACGTCCTGACTTTC
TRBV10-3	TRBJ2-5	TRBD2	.	CAISESAGGPGETQYF	TGTGCCATCAGTGAGTCAGCGGGAGGGCCCGGAGAGACCCAGTACTTC
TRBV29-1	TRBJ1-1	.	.	CSVVPNSNTEAFF	TGCAGCGTTGTCCCCAACTCGAACACTGAAGCTTTCTTT
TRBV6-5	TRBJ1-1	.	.	CASTTPGNTEAFF	TGTGCCAGCACGACACCCGGGAACACTGAAGCTTTCTTT
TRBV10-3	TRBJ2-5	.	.	CASSQRAPQETQYF	TGTGCCAGCAGCCAGCGGGCACCTCAAGAGACCCAGTACTTC
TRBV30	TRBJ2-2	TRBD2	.	CAWGSGRTNTGELFF	TGTGCCTGGGGCAGCGGGAGGACAAACACCGGGGAGCTGTTTTTT
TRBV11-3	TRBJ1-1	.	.	CASARGSNTEAFF	TGTGCCAGCGCTCGGGGTAGCAACACTGAAGCTTTCTTT
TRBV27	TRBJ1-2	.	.	CASSFRGHYGYTF	TGTGCCAGCAGTTTCAGAGGGCACTATGGCTACACCTTC
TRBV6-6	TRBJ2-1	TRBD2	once	CASSYARDYYNEQFF	TGTGCCAGCAGTTACGCTAGGGACTACTACAATGAGCAGTTCTTC
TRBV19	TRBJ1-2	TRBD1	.	CASWTGAAMKSGYTF	TGTGCCAGTTGGACAGGGGCCGCGATGAAATCAGGCTACACCTTC
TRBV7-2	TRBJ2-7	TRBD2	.	CASRTSGGAYEQYF	TGTGCCAGCAGGACTAGCGGGGGGGCTTACGAGCAGTACTTC